A selection of T cell receptor beta chains follows, all from one sample in a study of CD8+ T cells in alopecia areata. Some clones are missing from TCRdb's copy, which holds only in-frame ones; the method was immunoSEQ multiplex PCR. The data hold over 70,000 clones, with around 61% observed a single time. The sample consisted of CD8+ T cells sorted from blood, taken at week 24, from a patient treated with tofacitinib. The receptor set was obtained from a human donor with alopecia areata. Each CDR3 is given with its conserved first and last residue. The D gene is left open where the match is weak. Rows may omit the clone size; those that give it use once, few, many or a size class.

cdr3_nt: TGTGCCAGCAGTTTATCTTCCCAGACAGGGTTTGGCTACACCTTC; cdr3_aa: CASSLSSQTGFGYTF; clone_size: few; d_call: TRBD1; j_call: TRBJ1-2; v_call: TRBV28
cdr3_nt: TGTGCCAGCGGGACGACAGAATACAATGAGCAGTTCTTC; cdr3_aa: CASGTTEYNEQFF; clone_size: NA; d_call: NA; j_call: TRBJ2-1; v_call: TRBV2
cdr3_nt: TGTGCCATCAGTGAGTCACTAGCGGGAGGCCCCGAGACCCAGTACTTC; cdr3_aa: CAISESLAGGPETQYF; clone_size: once; d_call: TRBD2; j_call: TRBJ2-5; v_call: TRBV10-3
cdr3_nt: TGTGCCAGCAGTCTTCTCCCTAGCGGGGAGCAGTACTTC; cdr3_aa: CASSLLPSGEQYF; clone_size: once; d_call: TRBD2; j_call: TRBJ2-7; v_call: TRBV27
cdr3_nt: TGTGCCATCAGTGAGGGTCTCCCAGATACGCAGTATTTT; cdr3_aa: CAISEGLPDTQYF; clone_size: few; d_call: NA; j_call: TRBJ2-3; v_call: TRBV10-3
cdr3_nt: TGCAGTGCTAGAGATAGCGGGACCCAGTACTTC; cdr3_aa: CSARDSGTQYF; clone_size: NA; d_call: NA; j_call: TRBJ2-5; v_call: TRBV20-1
cdr3_nt: TGCAGCGTTGAAGATCGGGGGTTAAGCACAGATACGCAGTATTTT; cdr3_aa: CSVEDRGLSTDTQYF; clone_size: once; d_call: NA; j_call: TRBJ2-3; v_call: TRBV29-1
cdr3_nt: TGTGCCAGCAGAGGCCTAGGGGAGCTGTTTTTT; cdr3_aa: CASRGLGELFF; clone_size: NA; d_call: NA; j_call: TRBJ2-2; v_call: TRBV6-5
cdr3_nt: TGTGCTAGTGGTTTGGTACTGACAGGGGGGTTTGGTTATGGCTACACCTTC; cdr3_aa: CASGLVLTGGFGYGYTF; clone_size: NA; d_call: TRBD1; j_call: TRBJ1-2; v_call: TRBV12-5
cdr3_nt: TGTGCCAGCAGTTTCAGGGGGCCGAACACCGGGGAGCTGTTTTTT; cdr3_aa: CASSFRGPNTGELFF; clone_size: once; d_call: TRBD1; j_call: TRBJ2-2; v_call: TRBV28
cdr3_nt: TGCGCCAGCAGTCACCCGAGATTGCTAGCGGATTACAATGAGCAGTTCTTC; cdr3_aa: CASSHPRLLADYNEQFF; clone_size: NA; d_call: TRBD2; j_call: TRBJ2-1; v_call: TRBV23-1
cdr3_nt: TGTGCCAGCAGTCTCACAGGAATCGGGGAGCTGTTTTTT; cdr3_aa: CASSLTGIGELFF; clone_size: NA; d_call: NA; j_call: TRBJ2-2; v_call: TRBV27
cdr3_nt: TGTGCCAGCAGCTTTTCGGGGGACGAGCAGTACTTC; cdr3_aa: CASSFSGDEQYF; clone_size: few; d_call: NA; j_call: TRBJ2-7; v_call: TRBV7-9
cdr3_nt: TGTGCCAGCAGCGCCGGGGGGGCAGGGCCGGGGCTGTTTTTT; cdr3_aa: CASSAGGAGPGLFF; clone_size: NA; d_call: TRBD2; j_call: TRBJ2-2; v_call: TRBV9
cdr3_nt: TGTGCCAGCACCCCCTGGGAGGGGAACTACGAGCAGTACTTC; cdr3_aa: CASTPWEGNYEQYF; clone_size: few; d_call: TRBD2; j_call: TRBJ2-7; v_call: TRBV28
cdr3_nt: TGTGCCAGCAGCGAAAGTGCAACTAATGAAAAACTGTTTTTT; cdr3_aa: CASSESATNEKLFF; clone_size: many; d_call: NA; j_call: TRBJ1-4; v_call: TRBV9
cdr3_nt: TGTGCCAGCAGCTTAACAACGGAAGCTTTCTTT; cdr3_aa: CASSLTTEAFF; clone_size: NA; d_call: NA; j_call: TRBJ1-1; v_call: TRBV7-9
cdr3_nt: TGTGCCTGGAGAATTAGGACAGGGGGCTTAGGGGAGCTGTTTTTT; cdr3_aa: CAWRIRTGGLGELFF; clone_size: NA; d_call: TRBD1; j_call: TRBJ2-2; v_call: TRBV30
cdr3_nt: TGTGCCAGCAGTTTCGGACTGGGTACCTACGAGCAGTACTTC; cdr3_aa: CASSFGLGTYEQYF; clone_size: few; d_call: NA; j_call: TRBJ2-7; v_call: TRBV28
cdr3_nt: TGCGCCAGCAGCCACGGACAGGGGTGGGACGAGCAGTACTTC; cdr3_aa: CASSHGQGWDEQYF; clone_size: NA; d_call: TRBD1; j_call: TRBJ2-7; v_call: TRBV4-3
cdr3_nt: TGTGCCAGCAGCTTTTCCGGGGACGAGACCCAGTACTTC; cdr3_aa: CASSFSGDETQYF; clone_size: many; d_call: NA; j_call: TRBJ2-5; v_call: TRBV7-9
cdr3_nt: TGCGCCAGCAGCCACTACCCCGGGACTGCCACCTACAATGAGCAGTTCTTC; cdr3_aa: CASSHYPGTATYNEQFF; clone_size: NA; d_call: NA; j_call: TRBJ2-1; v_call: TRBV4-3
cdr3_nt: TGTGCCTGGAGTGGACTGGACAGTTCCTACGAGCAGTACTTC; cdr3_aa: CAWSGLDSSYEQYF; clone_size: NA; d_call: NA; j_call: TRBJ2-7; v_call: TRBV30
cdr3_nt: TGTGCCAGCAGCGCCCGGACAGGGCTAAGGAACATTCAGTACTTC; cdr3_aa: CASSARTGLRNIQYF; clone_size: NA; d_call: TRBD1; j_call: TRBJ2-4; v_call: TRBV7-9
cdr3_nt: TGTGCCAGCAGCTTAGATAGCGGGATGGTCCATGAGCAGTTCTTC; cdr3_aa: CASSLDSGMVHEQFF; clone_size: few; d_call: TRBD2; j_call: TRBJ2-1; v_call: TRBV7-9
cdr3_nt: TGTGCCAGCAGCTTAGGTTTCCTGGGGGAGACCCAGTACTTC; cdr3_aa: CASSLGFLGETQYF; clone_size: NA; d_call: NA; j_call: TRBJ2-5; v_call: TRBV13
cdr3_nt: TGTGCCTGGACGGGGGTTCATGAGCAGTTCTTC; cdr3_aa: CAWTGVHEQFF; clone_size: NA; d_call: NA; j_call: TRBJ2-1; v_call: TRBV30
cdr3_nt: TGTGCCAGCAGCTTAGCGCCTAGCGGTCTCCAAGAGACCCAGTACTTC; cdr3_aa: CASSLAPSGLQETQYF; clone_size: NA; d_call: TRBD2; j_call: TRBJ2-5; v_call: TRBV7-2
cdr3_nt: TGCGCCAGCAGCGAGACTAGCGGGGGTTACAATGAGCAGTTCTTC; cdr3_aa: CASSETSGGYNEQFF; clone_size: few; d_call: TRBD2; j_call: TRBJ2-1; v_call: TRBV4-1
cdr3_nt: TGTGCCAGCAGCCGCCTAGCGGGAGGCAACAATGAGCAGTTCTTC; cdr3_aa: CASSRLAGGNNEQFF; clone_size: NA; d_call: TRBD2; j_call: TRBJ2-1; v_call: TRBV9
cdr3_nt: TGCAGCGTGGGACAGGTCCCTGAAGCTTTCTTT; cdr3_aa: CSVGQVPEAFF; clone_size: few; d_call: TRBD1; j_call: TRBJ1-1; v_call: TRBV29-1
cdr3_nt: TGTGCCAGCAGCTTACAGTACAATGAGCAGTTCTTC; cdr3_aa: CASSLQYNEQFF; clone_size: once; d_call: NA; j_call: TRBJ2-1; v_call: TRBV13
cdr3_nt: TGTGCCAGCGGGCCCGCCCCCCTAGGAAAACTGTTTTTT; cdr3_aa: CASGPAPLGKLFF; clone_size: NA; d_call: NA; j_call: TRBJ1-4; v_call: TRBV5-4
cdr3_nt: TGTGCCAGCAGCTTTCGGACTAGCGGGGGAGGCACAGATACGCAGTATTTT; cdr3_aa: CASSFRTSGGGTDTQYF; clone_size: NA; d_call: TRBD2; j_call: TRBJ2-3; v_call: TRBV5-6
cdr3_nt: TGCAGCGTTGAAGATCGGGGGGCCCCCTACGAGCAGTACTTC; cdr3_aa: CSVEDRGAPYEQYF; clone_size: few; d_call: NA; j_call: TRBJ2-7; v_call: TRBV29-1
cdr3_nt: TGTGCCAGCAGCGAGACTTCACAGGGCCCGAACACCGGGGAGCTGTTTTTT; cdr3_aa: CASSETSQGPNTGELFF; clone_size: few; d_call: NA; j_call: TRBJ2-2; v_call: TRBV9
cdr3_nt: TGTGCCAGTAGTCTTTGGACTAGCGGGGAGACCCAGTACTTC; cdr3_aa: CASSLWTSGETQYF; clone_size: NA; d_call: TRBD2; j_call: TRBJ2-5; v_call: TRBV19
cdr3_nt: TGTGCCAGCAGCCCGACAGACGGTAAATCTGGGGCCAACGTCCTGACTTTC; cdr3_aa: CASSPTDGKSGANVLTF; clone_size: NA; d_call: NA; j_call: TRBJ2-6; v_call: TRBV7-9
cdr3_nt: TGCGCCAGCAGCCAATATAGCTCGGCTAATGAAAAACTGTTTTTT; cdr3_aa: CASSQYSSANEKLFF; clone_size: NA; d_call: NA; j_call: TRBJ1-4; v_call: TRBV4-1
cdr3_nt: TGCGCCAGCAGCTTGGTGACAGGGGGCGTCTACGAGCAGTACTTC; cdr3_aa: CASSLVTGGVYEQYF; clone_size: few; d_call: TRBD1; j_call: TRBJ2-7; v_call: TRBV5-1
cdr3_nt: TGTGCCAGCAGCGTAGATCCCGGGGAGCTGTTTTTT; cdr3_aa: CASSVDPGELFF; clone_size: NA; d_call: NA; j_call: TRBJ2-2; v_call: TRBV9
cdr3_nt: TGCGCCAGCAGCTCCGGCAGGGCAGTGAGTCCCGCTGAAGCTTTCTTT; cdr3_aa: CASSSGRAVSPAEAFF; clone_size: NA; d_call: NA; j_call: TRBJ1-1; v_call: TRBV5-1
cdr3_nt: TGTGCCAGCGGCGGGACGTCCTACAATGAGCAGTTCTTC; cdr3_aa: CASGGTSYNEQFF; clone_size: few; d_call: NA; j_call: TRBJ2-1; v_call: TRBV27
cdr3_nt: TGTGCCTGGAGCGAGGACGGATGGATTTCCTACGAGCAGTACTTC; cdr3_aa: CAWSEDGWISYEQYF; clone_size: NA; d_call: NA; j_call: TRBJ2-7; v_call: TRBV30
cdr3_nt: TGTGCCAGCAGGAGAGGGACAGGGAACACCGGGGAGCTGTTTTTT; cdr3_aa: CASRRGTGNTGELFF; clone_size: NA; d_call: TRBD1; j_call: TRBJ2-2; v_call: TRBV7-2
cdr3_nt: TGTGCCAGCAGCTACAGGTGGGCGCGTGGCCCCCGCACAGATACGCAGTATTTT; cdr3_aa: CASSYRWARGPRTDTQYF; clone_size: NA; d_call: NA; j_call: TRBJ2-3; v_call: TRBV9
cdr3_nt: TGTGCCAGCAGCCGGACAGCGACTGGGGCCAACGTCCTGACTTTC; cdr3_aa: CASSRTATGANVLTF; clone_size: NA; d_call: NA; j_call: TRBJ2-6; v_call: TRBV7-9
cdr3_nt: TGTGCCAGCAGTCTGGCTTCCGGGGGGGGTATCATGTTTTTT; cdr3_aa: CASSLASGGGIMFF; clone_size: NA; d_call: NA; j_call: TRBJ1-4; v_call: TRBV27
cdr3_nt: TGCGCCAGCAGCCAATCAAGAGCCACTGAAGCTTTCTTT; cdr3_aa: CASSQSRATEAFF; clone_size: NA; d_call: NA; j_call: TRBJ1-1; v_call: TRBV4-1
cdr3_nt: TGTGCCAGCAGCGATGGACAGGGCTTTGTATGGGGCTACACCTTC; cdr3_aa: CASSDGQGFVWGYTF; clone_size: NA; d_call: TRBD1; j_call: TRBJ1-2; v_call: TRBV2
cdr3_nt: TGCGCCAGCAGCCACGCGCAGTGGGACAGCCGTGGCTACACCTTC; cdr3_aa: CASSHAQWDSRGYTF; clone_size: NA; d_call: TRBD1; j_call: TRBJ1-2; v_call: TRBV4-3
cdr3_nt: TGCGCCAGCAGCCCAACCCCTGGACAGAGCTCCTACGAGCAGTACTTC; cdr3_aa: CASSPTPGQSSYEQYF; clone_size: NA; d_call: NA; j_call: TRBJ2-7; v_call: TRBV5-1
cdr3_nt: TGTGCCTGGAGTGGGGATAGCAATCAGCCCCAGCATTTT; cdr3_aa: CAWSGDSNQPQHF; clone_size: NA; d_call: NA; j_call: TRBJ1-5; v_call: TRBV30
cdr3_nt: TGTGCCAGCAGCTTAGCGCACGAGACAGATACGCAGTATTTT; cdr3_aa: CASSLAHETDTQYF; clone_size: NA; d_call: NA; j_call: TRBJ2-3; v_call: TRBV7-4
cdr3_nt: TGCAGCGTTGGTGAAGAGACCCAGTACTTC; cdr3_aa: CSVGEETQYF; clone_size: NA; d_call: NA; j_call: TRBJ2-5; v_call: TRBV29-1
cdr3_nt: TGCGCCAGCAGCCGAAAGGAGGATTCACCCCTCCACTTT; cdr3_aa: CASSRKEDSPLHF; clone_size: few; d_call: NA; j_call: TRBJ1-6; v_call: TRBV4-1
cdr3_nt: TGCAGCGTTGGTAACTCCCCAGTAACCTACAATGAGCAGTTCTTC; cdr3_aa: CSVGNSPVTYNEQFF; clone_size: NA; d_call: NA; j_call: TRBJ2-1; v_call: TRBV29-1
cdr3_nt: TGTGCCACCCGCTTCGGGAACTATGGCTACACCTTC; cdr3_aa: CATRFGNYGYTF; clone_size: NA; d_call: NA; j_call: TRBJ1-2; v_call: TRBV27
cdr3_nt: TGCGCCAGCAGCCCAGTAACCACAGGGGACACTGAAGCTTTCTTT; cdr3_aa: CASSPVTTGDTEAFF; clone_size: NA; d_call: TRBD1; j_call: TRBJ1-1; v_call: TRBV4-1
cdr3_nt: TGTGCCAGCAGTCTCGGGTGGGAAGGCTACGAGCAGTACTTC; cdr3_aa: CASSLGWEGYEQYF; clone_size: NA; d_call: NA; j_call: TRBJ2-7; v_call: TRBV6-5